A selection of T cell receptor beta chains follows, all from one sample in a study of blood T cell repertoires in COVID-19. Sequencing was performed with immunoSEQ multiplex PCR; in TCRdb, only in-frame clones are kept and a portion is missing. The table records approximately 230,000 clones, about 85% of them present only once. Sample: PBMCs or T cells enriched from blood (not recorded which). These receptors all stem from a woman in her thirties with acute COVID-19. Each CDR3 is given with its conserved first and last residue. The D gene is left open where the match is weak. Part of the rows lack a size; the others show once, few, many or a class for expanded clones.

d_call: TRBD1
clone_size: once
j_call: TRBJ1-2
v_call: TRBV6-2/TRBV6-3
cdr3_length: 13
cdr3_aa: CASSGTGEFGYTF
cdr3_nt: TGTGCCAGCAGCGGGACAGGGGAATTCGGCTACACCTTC

d_call: -
clone_size: -
j_call: TRBJ1-4
v_call: TRBV4-3
cdr3_length: 15
cdr3_aa: CASSQDRQVDEKLFF
cdr3_nt: TGCGCCAGCAGCCAAGATCGACAAGTCGATGAAAAACTGTTTTTT

d_call: -
clone_size: once
j_call: TRBJ1-2
v_call: TRBV5-6
cdr3_length: 13
cdr3_aa: CASFGGVNYGYTF
cdr3_nt: TGTGCCAGCTTCGGCGGCGTAAACTATGGCTACACCTTC

d_call: TRBD1
clone_size: few
j_call: TRBJ2-4
v_call: TRBV19
cdr3_length: 18
cdr3_aa: CASSGWTGGLFVKNIQYF
cdr3_nt: TGTGCCAGTAGTGGTTGGACAGGGGGCCTGTTTGTCAAAAACATTCAGTACTTC

d_call: TRBD1
clone_size: -
j_call: TRBJ2-2
v_call: TRBV5-1
cdr3_length: 13
cdr3_aa: CASSSDRVGELFF
cdr3_nt: TGCGCCAGCAGCTCAGACAGGGTCGGGGAGCTGTTTTTT

d_call: -
clone_size: -
j_call: TRBJ1-2
v_call: TRBV2
cdr3_length: 13
cdr3_aa: CASSDTGPVGYTF
cdr3_nt: TGTGCCAGCAGTGATACAGGACCCGTTGGCTACACCTTC

d_call: -
clone_size: -
j_call: TRBJ2-5
v_call: TRBV30
cdr3_length: 11
cdr3_aa: CAWESGETQYF
cdr3_nt: TGTGCCTGGGAATCGGGAGAGACCCAGTACTTC

d_call: TRBD2
clone_size: -
j_call: TRBJ2-5
v_call: TRBV27
cdr3_length: 18
cdr3_aa: CASSPRGTSGRSRETQYF
cdr3_nt: TGTGCCAGCAGTCCCCGGGGGACTAGCGGGAGGAGTAGAGAGACCCAGTACTTC

d_call: -
clone_size: -
j_call: TRBJ2-2
v_call: TRBV7-2
cdr3_length: 14
cdr3_aa: CASSKDYSTGELFF
cdr3_nt: TGTGCCAGCAGCAAAGACTATTCCACCGGGGAGCTGTTTTTT

d_call: -
clone_size: -
j_call: TRBJ2-7
v_call: TRBV5-4
cdr3_length: 15
cdr3_aa: CASSPGTLSSYEQYF
cdr3_nt: TGTGCCAGCAGCCCCGGGACACTGAGCTCCTACGAGCAGTACTTC

d_call: TRBD2
clone_size: once
j_call: TRBJ2-1
v_call: TRBV6-5
cdr3_length: 15
cdr3_aa: CASRNLAGVHNEQFF
cdr3_nt: TGTGCCAGCAGAAACCTAGCGGGAGTGCACAATGAGCAGTTCTTC

d_call: -
clone_size: -
j_call: TRBJ1-1
v_call: TRBV30
cdr3_length: 12
cdr3_aa: CACHREHTEAFF
cdr3_nt: TGTGCCTGCCACAGGGAGCACACTGAAGCTTTCTTT

d_call: TRBD2
clone_size: -
j_call: TRBJ2-7
v_call: TRBV4-1
cdr3_length: 18
cdr3_aa: CASSQLVVRTSGSYEQYF
cdr3_nt: TGCGCCAGCAGCCAACTAGTTGTCCGGACTAGCGGGAGCTACGAGCAGTACTTC

d_call: TRBD2
clone_size: -
j_call: TRBJ2-5
v_call: TRBV29-1
cdr3_length: 15
cdr3_aa: CSVEGREGPRETQYF
cdr3_nt: TGCAGCGTTGAGGGGCGGGAGGGCCCTCGGGAGACCCAGTACTTC

d_call: TRBD1
clone_size: -
j_call: TRBJ1-6
v_call: TRBV27
cdr3_length: 16
cdr3_aa: CASSNDRGLGNSPLHF
cdr3_nt: TGTGCCAGCAGTAACGACAGGGGTTTGGGGAATTCACCCCTCCACTTT

d_call: -
clone_size: few
j_call: TRBJ1-4
v_call: TRBV7-9
cdr3_length: 15
cdr3_aa: CASSTHTTTNEKLFF
cdr3_nt: TGTGCCAGCAGCACACACACGACAACTAATGAAAAACTGTTTTTT

d_call: TRBD2
clone_size: -
j_call: TRBJ2-1
v_call: TRBV4-1
cdr3_length: 15
cdr3_aa: CASSRQAGEYNEQFF
cdr3_nt: TGCGCCAGCAGCCGCCAAGCGGGAGAGTACAATGAGCAGTTCTTC

d_call: TRBD1
clone_size: once
j_call: TRBJ1-3
v_call: TRBV20-1
cdr3_length: 17
cdr3_aa: CSASWGRQGRAGNTIYF
cdr3_nt: TGCAGTGCTAGTTGGGGCAGACAGGGAAGGGCTGGAAACACCATATATTTT

d_call: -
clone_size: -
j_call: TRBJ2-7
v_call: TRBV7-6
cdr3_length: 12
cdr3_aa: CASSLIGEEQYF
cdr3_nt: TGTGCCAGCAGCTTAATCGGGGAGGAGCAGTACTTC

d_call: TRBD1
clone_size: -
j_call: TRBJ2-2
v_call: TRBV4-1
cdr3_length: 19
cdr3_aa: CASSRTGTGRPANTGELFF
cdr3_nt: TGCGCCAGCAGCCGCACCGGGACAGGGAGACCCGCGAACACCGGGGAGCTGTTTTTT

d_call: -
clone_size: -
j_call: TRBJ1-1
v_call: TRBV7-9
cdr3_length: 15
cdr3_aa: CASSLESGLNTEAFF
cdr3_nt: TGTGCCAGCAGCTTAGAATCAGGACTCAACACTGAAGCTTTCTTT

d_call: -
clone_size: -
j_call: TRBJ1-1
v_call: TRBV7-3
cdr3_length: 13
cdr3_aa: CASSPDGATEAFF
cdr3_nt: TGTGCCAGCAGCCCTGATGGAGCCACTGAAGCTTTCTTT

d_call: TRBD1
clone_size: -
j_call: TRBJ2-1
v_call: TRBV5-1
cdr3_length: 17
cdr3_aa: CASSTSPTGGPHNEQFF
cdr3_nt: TGCGCCAGCAGCACATCGCCAACAGGGGGCCCCCACAATGAGCAGTTCTTC

d_call: -
clone_size: -
j_call: TRBJ2-7
v_call: TRBV28
cdr3_length: 13
cdr3_aa: CASGGGRAYEQYF
cdr3_nt: TGTGCCAGCGGGGGGGGGCGAGCCTACGAGCAGTACTTC

d_call: -
clone_size: -
j_call: TRBJ2-5
v_call: TRBV4-1
cdr3_length: 15
cdr3_aa: CASSPEELHQETQYF
cdr3_nt: TGCGCCAGCAGCCCAGAGGAGCTCCACCAAGAGACCCAGTACTTC

d_call: -
clone_size: -
j_call: TRBJ1-2
v_call: TRBV2
cdr3_length: 11
cdr3_aa: CASSVDRFYTF
cdr3_nt: TGTGCCAGCAGTGTGGACAGATTCTACACCTTC

d_call: -
clone_size: -
j_call: TRBJ1-1
v_call: TRBV18
cdr3_length: 13
cdr3_aa: CASSPGENTEAFF
cdr3_nt: TGTGCCAGCTCACCAGGAGAGAACACTGAAGCTTTCTTT

d_call: -
clone_size: -
j_call: TRBJ1-5
v_call: TRBV5-5
cdr3_length: 17
cdr3_aa: CASSLYAGGVGNQPQHF
cdr3_nt: TGTGCCAGCAGCTTGTACGCTGGCGGCGTGGGCAATCAGCCCCAGCATTTT

d_call: TRBD1
clone_size: -
j_call: TRBJ1-2
v_call: TRBV25-1
cdr3_length: 17
cdr3_aa: CASSELGQGSVNYGYTF
cdr3_nt: TGTGCCAGCAGTGAGTTGGGACAGGGGTCCGTTAACTATGGCTACACCTTC

d_call: -
clone_size: -
j_call: TRBJ2-7
v_call: TRBV7-8
cdr3_length: 14
cdr3_aa: CASSLAQSFYEQYF
cdr3_nt: TGTGCCAGCAGCTTAGCACAGTCCTTTTACGAGCAGTACTTC

d_call: TRBD1
clone_size: -
j_call: TRBJ1-6
v_call: TRBV2
cdr3_length: 14
cdr3_aa: CASLAGGNNSPLHF
cdr3_nt: TGTGCCAGCCTCGCAGGGGGGAATAATTCACCCCTCCACTTT

d_call: TRBD1
clone_size: -
j_call: TRBJ1-2
v_call: TRBV7-2
cdr3_length: 19
cdr3_aa: CASSSLGRQGKLRDYGYTF
cdr3_nt: TGTGCCAGCAGCTCTCTAGGGCGACAGGGGAAGCTACGGGACTATGGCTACACCTTC

d_call: TRBD1
clone_size: -
j_call: TRBJ1-2
v_call: TRBV6-5
cdr3_length: 14
cdr3_aa: CASTQGASGYGYTF
cdr3_nt: TGTGCCAGCACCCAGGGGGCTTCTGGCTATGGCTACACCTTC

d_call: TRBD2
clone_size: -
j_call: TRBJ2-3
v_call: TRBV2
cdr3_length: 13
cdr3_aa: CASSGEGTDTQYF
cdr3_nt: TGTGCCAGCAGTGGGGAGGGAACAGATACGCAGTATTTT

d_call: TRBD2
clone_size: once
j_call: TRBJ2-2
v_call: TRBV3-1/TRBV3-2
cdr3_length: 16
cdr3_aa: CASSPKGREPTGELFF
cdr3_nt: TGTGCCAGCAGCCCCAAAGGGCGGGAGCCAACCGGGGAGCTGTTTTTT

d_call: TRBD2
clone_size: few
j_call: TRBJ2-5
v_call: TRBV7-9
cdr3_length: 15
cdr3_aa: CASTNPSGGQETQYF
cdr3_nt: TGTGCCAGCACCAACCCTAGCGGGGGGCAAGAGACCCAGTACTTC

d_call: -
clone_size: -
j_call: TRBJ2-1
v_call: TRBV6-5
cdr3_length: 16
cdr3_aa: CASSYSGDETYNEQFF
cdr3_nt: TGTGCCAGCAGTTACTCAGGGGATGAAACCTACAATGAGCAGTTCTTC

d_call: TRBD1
clone_size: -
j_call: TRBJ1-1
v_call: TRBV6-5
cdr3_length: 14
cdr3_aa: CASSKTGRNTEAFF
cdr3_nt: TGTGCCAGCAGCAAGACAGGGAGGAACACTGAAGCTTTCTTT

d_call: -
clone_size: few
j_call: TRBJ1-6
v_call: TRBV9
cdr3_length: 14
cdr3_aa: CASSVLLYNSPLHF
cdr3_nt: TGTGCCAGCAGCGTACTGTTATATAATTCACCCCTCCACTTT

d_call: TRBD1
clone_size: -
j_call: TRBJ1-1
v_call: TRBV11-1
cdr3_length: 14
cdr3_aa: CASSSGQGGAEAFF
cdr3_nt: TGTGCCAGCAGCTCGGGACAGGGTGGCGCTGAAGCTTTCTTT

d_call: -
clone_size: -
j_call: TRBJ1-1
v_call: TRBV18
cdr3_length: 16
cdr3_aa: CASSPTFGLKNTEAFF
cdr3_nt: TGTGCCAGCTCACCAACCTTTGGACTCAAGAACACTGAAGCTTTCTTT

d_call: -
clone_size: -
j_call: TRBJ2-7
v_call: TRBV9
cdr3_length: 15
cdr3_aa: CASSDGGGGAYEQYF
cdr3_nt: TGTGCCAGCAGTGATGGAGGGGGAGGGGCCTACGAGCAGTACTTC

d_call: -
clone_size: -
j_call: TRBJ1-2
v_call: TRBV28
cdr3_length: 13
cdr3_aa: CASSLIGDYGYTF
cdr3_nt: TGTGCCAGCAGTTTAATAGGGGACTATGGCTACACCTTC

d_call: -
clone_size: -
j_call: TRBJ2-7
v_call: TRBV9
cdr3_length: 13
cdr3_aa: CASQALSSYEQYF
cdr3_nt: TGTGCCAGCCAGGCGCTTTCCTCCTACGAGCAGTACTTC

d_call: TRBD1
clone_size: -
j_call: TRBJ1-4
v_call: TRBV27
cdr3_length: 17
cdr3_aa: CASSPRQGFLQREKLFF
cdr3_nt: TGTGCCAGCAGTCCCAGACAGGGGTTTCTTCAGCGCGAAAAACTGTTTTTT

d_call: -
clone_size: -
j_call: TRBJ1-5
v_call: TRBV2
cdr3_length: 14
cdr3_aa: CASSRDSPNQPQHF
cdr3_nt: TGTGCCAGCAGCCGAGACAGCCCGAATCAGCCCCAGCATTTT

d_call: TRBD2
clone_size: once
j_call: TRBJ2-3
v_call: TRBV10-3
cdr3_length: 16
cdr3_aa: CAISEFGGGGTDTQYF
cdr3_nt: TGTGCCATCAGTGAGTTCGGGGGGGGTGGCACAGATACGCAGTATTTT

d_call: TRBD1
clone_size: -
j_call: TRBJ2-7
v_call: TRBV4-1
cdr3_length: 15
cdr3_aa: CASSQDRDRDYEQYF
cdr3_nt: TGCGCCAGCAGCCAAGACCGGGACAGGGACTACGAGCAGTACTTC

d_call: -
clone_size: -
j_call: TRBJ1-4
v_call: TRBV4-2
cdr3_length: 14
cdr3_aa: CASRDGMPNEKLFF
cdr3_nt: TGTGCCAGCAGGGACGGGATGCCTAATGAAAAACTGTTTTTT

d_call: TRBD2
clone_size: once
j_call: TRBJ2-2
v_call: TRBV6-5
cdr3_length: 15
cdr3_aa: CASSLTSGYTGELFF
cdr3_nt: TGTGCCAGCAGCCTTACTAGCGGTTACACCGGGGAGCTGTTTTTT

d_call: -
clone_size: -
j_call: TRBJ1-2
v_call: TRBV7-9
cdr3_length: 13
cdr3_aa: CASTLTDNYGYTF
cdr3_nt: TGTGCCAGCACCCTAACAGATAACTATGGCTACACCTTC

d_call: -
clone_size: -
j_call: TRBJ2-3
v_call: TRBV2
cdr3_length: 16
cdr3_aa: CASRRGVDRRTDTQYF
cdr3_nt: TGTGCCAGCAGGAGGGGTGTAGACAGGCGCACAGATACGCAGTATTTT

d_call: TRBD1
clone_size: -
j_call: TRBJ2-1
v_call: TRBV29-1
cdr3_length: 13
cdr3_aa: CSGGQGESGEQFF
cdr3_nt: TGCAGCGGGGGACAGGGGGAATCTGGTGAGCAGTTCTTC

d_call: -
clone_size: -
j_call: TRBJ2-2
v_call: TRBV11-2
cdr3_length: 12
cdr3_aa: CASSQGTGELFF
cdr3_nt: TGTGCCAGCAGCCAGGGCACCGGGGAGCTGTTTTTT

d_call: -
clone_size: -
j_call: TRBJ2-2
v_call: TRBV14
cdr3_length: 16
cdr3_aa: CASSLWLPRGTGELFF
cdr3_nt: TGTGCCAGCAGCCTTTGGTTACCTCGGGGCACCGGGGAGCTGTTTTTT

d_call: -
clone_size: -
j_call: TRBJ1-5
v_call: TRBV3-1/TRBV3-2
cdr3_length: 15
cdr3_aa: CASSLGPSSGQPQHF
cdr3_nt: TGTGCCAGCAGTCTAGGGCCGTCTTCGGGACAGCCCCAGCATTTT

d_call: TRBD1
clone_size: -
j_call: TRBJ1-2
v_call: TRBV2
cdr3_length: 16
cdr3_aa: CASSERTGGGNYGYTF
cdr3_nt: TGTGCCAGCAGTGAGAGGACAGGGGGAGGGAACTATGGCTACACCTTC

d_call: -
clone_size: -
j_call: TRBJ2-3
v_call: TRBV12-5
cdr3_length: 15
cdr3_aa: CASGYTAVGPDTQYF
cdr3_nt: TGTGCTAGTGGCTATACAGCGGTTGGTCCAGATACGCAGTATTTT